The 18 T cell receptor beta chains reported below all come from one sample, sequenced in a study of CD8+ T cells in alopecia areata. Following RNA extraction, reverse transcription yielded cDNA that acted as the sequencing template. TCRdb keeps only in-frame clones here, not all; method: immunoSEQ multiplex PCR. The table has 100,000 to 120,000 clones, approximately 63% seen once; the top ten hold under 25%. The specimen was CD8+ T cells sorted from blood. The receptors were gathered from a human donor in good health.

The chain uses TRBV7-8 and TRBJ2-3, with no clear D. V shed 2 bases and J shed 2 bases, with 14 bases lying between them. The length of the CDR3 is 16 residues. Germline V gene lookup returns CDR1 SGHVS and CDR2 FQNEAQ. CDR3 bases: TGTGCCAGCAGCTTACTCCCGTTAGGCTACACAGATACGCAGTATTTT. Amino acids: CASSLLPLGYTDTQYF.

This clone was seen only a few times. The chain joins TRBV19 to TRBJ1-5; 7 bases align to TRBD1. Germline-derived CDR1 and CDR2 are LNHDA and SQIVND (reference sequence). The CDR3 covers 14 residues. V lost 3 bases to trimming and J lost 3 bases; unmatched junction nucleotides: 2. In DNA, the CDR3 is TGTGCCAGTAGTATTGGGACAGACAATCAGCCCCAGCATTTT. This gives the protein CASSIGTDNQPQHF.

This clone was seen more than once but under ten times. This chain links TRBV5-4 with TRBJ2-1, with D perhaps given as TRBD1 or TRBD2 (6 bases each). V shed 1 base and J shed 0 bases, with 11 bases lying between them. Per the germline V gene, CDR1 is SGHNT and CDR2 is YYREEE (reference sequence). The CDR3 is 16 residues long. The CDR3 DNA is TGTGCCAGCAGCTTGCCGGGGGCGGGCTCCTACAATGAGCAGTTCTTC. Its protein is CASSLPGAGSYNEQFF.

The gene calls are TRBV5-4 and TRBJ1-3; 8 bases align to TRBD1. CDR3 length: 14 residues. The V and J ends lost 4 bases and 0 bases, in that order; junction bases with no gene match: 0. The V gene's germline CDR1 is SGHNT and CDR2 YYREEE (reference sequence). The DNA for the CDR3 is TGTGCCAGCAGCGGGACAGGCTCTGGAAACACCATATATTTT. Its translation: CASSGTGSGNTIYF.

The chain links TRBV5-4 to TRBJ2-3; the match to TRBD1 covers 7 bases. From germline, CDR1 is SGHNT and CDR2 YYREEE (reference sequence). The CDR3 has 14 residues. With V trimmed by 2 bases and J by 12 bases, 12 bases remained unmatched. The CDR3, as DNA: TGTGCCAGCAGCTTTGAGTCAGGGGGAAGGAAACAGTATTTT. Amino acid sequence: CASSFESGGRKQYF.

The sample holds a few counts of this clone. The gene calls are TRBV18 and TRBJ2-3; TRBD2 matches at 10 bases. Germline values: CDR1 KGHSH, CDR2 LQKENI. The CDR3 sequence is 16 residues long. Unmatched junction bases numbered 4, after V lost 3 bases and J lost 1 base. CDR3 nucleotide sequence: TGTGCCAGCTCACCGGGACTAGCGAGGGGCACAGATACGCAGTATTTT. It specifies CASSPGLARGTDTQYF. The variable domain in full, completed from reference TRBV18 and TRBJ2-3, reads NAGVMQNPRHLVRRRGQEARLRCSPMKGHSHVYWYRQLPEEGLKFMVYLQKENIIDESGMPKERFSAEFPKEGPSILRIQQVVRGDSAAYFCASSPGLARGTDTQYFGPGTRLTVL.

The V gene is TRBV27, the J gene TRBJ2-7; D call uncertain. V was clipped by 5 bases and J by 0 bases, with 8 bases between them. Germline CDR1 reads MNHEY; CDR2 reads SMNVEV (reference sequence). The CDR3 is 13 residues long. The CDR3 nucleotides read TGTGCCAGCAGTCCCCTGAGCTCCTACGAGCAGTACTTC. Translation: CASSPLSSYEQYF.

This chain uses TRBV30 with TRBJ1-1, with TRBD1 matching 7 bases. From germline, CDR1 is GTSNPN and CDR2 SVGIG (reference sequence). The V gene end was trimmed by 3 bases and the J gene end by 7 bases; junction bases not matched to a gene: 20. The CDR3 consists of 17 residues. CDR3 sequence (DNA): TGTGCCTGGAGGTTGGAGCGGGGACAGAAGCGTCACAGTGAAGCTTTCTTT. This sequence encodes CAWRLERGQKRHSEAFF.

The rearrangement links TRBV5-1 to TRBJ1-2; 11 bases are shared with TRBD1. V gave up 2 bases and J gave up 3 bases; unmatched junction bases: 3. This CDR3 is built from 15 residues. From germline, CDR1 is SGHRS and CDR2 YFSETQ. CDR3 region: CASSFGQGADYGYTF. The CDR3 DNA follows: TGCGCCAGCAGCTTCGGACAGGGGGCCGACTATGGCTACACCTTC.

The chain links TRBV7-9 to TRBJ2-7; no clear D gene. The CDR3 has 16 amino acids. Looked up from germline, CDR1 is SEHNR and CDR2 is FQNEAQ (reference sequence). The V end was cut by 0 bases, the J end by 4 bases, with 16 bases between. The CDR3 protein is CASSLAGERRGYEQYF. In nucleotides, the CDR3 is TGTGCCAGCAGCTTAGCTGGAGAACGCCGTGGATACGAGCAGTACTTC.

This clone has more than one count but fewer than ten. The chain combines TRBV5-6 with TRBJ2-3; the match to TRBD2 covers 13 bases. Germline CDR1 and CDR2: SGHDT and YYEEEE. V was clipped by 4 bases and J by 1 base; unmatched bases: 9. CDR3 length equals 18 residues. This chain's CDR3 is CASSGTSGGAPGTDTQYF. CDR3 sequence (DNA): TGTGCCAGCAGCGGCACTAGCGGGGGGGCCCCTGGCACAGATACGCAGTATTTT.

Remarks on this clone: Other DNA sequences of this sample code for an identical CDR3. The chain joins TRBV14 to TRBJ2-7; 7 bases are shared with TRBD1. CDR1 is SGHDN and CDR2 is FVKESK in the germline V gene. This CDR3 is built from 13 residues. The V and J ends lost 1 base and 3 bases, in that order; junction bases with no gene match: 0. CDR3 in amino acids: CASSQGQGYEQYF. In DNA form, the CDR3 reads TGTGCCAGCAGCCAAGGACAGGGCTACGAGCAGTACTTC.

The genes are TRBV11-2 and TRBJ2-1; D perhaps matches TRBD1 (5 bases). Trimming took off 5 bases at V and 0 bases at J, with 14 bases between the two ends. The CDR3 is made up of 16 amino acids. CDR1 and CDR2 (germline): SGHAT, FQNNGV. As DNA, the CDR3 is TGTGCCAGCAGCCGCCATGGGGCCAGCTCCTACAATGAGCAGTTCTTC. Translated: CASSRHGASSYNEQFF.

This clone was observed a few times. CDR3 in amino acids: CASSIGSTDTQYF. The CDR3 bases are TGTGCCAGTAGTATAGGCAGCACAGATACGCAGTATTTT. The gene calls are TRBV19 and TRBJ2-3; D is uncertain. V lost 1 base to trimming and J lost 0 bases, with 2 bases between them. The CDR3 length is 13 residues. Germline V CDR1 and CDR2: LNHDA, SQIVND (reference sequence).

V gene TRBV29-1 combines with J gene TRBJ1-4; a possible D gene is TRBD1 (5 bases). The germline V gene encodes CDR1 SQVTM and CDR2 ANQGSEA. Trimming took 4 bases from V and 7 from J, leaving 22 bases between them. This CDR3 is built from 16 residues. The CDR3: CSVAARLSGGGEKLFF. DNA for the CDR3: TGCAGCGTTGCGGCCCGACTATCCGGGGGGGGTGAAAAACTGTTTTTT.

The CDR3 bases are TGTGCCAGCAGCCCGCGGACTAGCGTGGAGGAGGGAGGTCCGTTCTTC. It translates to CASSPRTSVEEGGPFF. The chain combines TRBV13 with TRBJ2-1, with TRBD2 identical over 9 bases. The CDR3 loop spans 16 amino acids. V gave up 5 bases and J gave up 15 bases; unmatched junction bases: 20. Looked up from germline, CDR1 is PRHDT and CDR2 is FYEKMQ (reference sequence).

V usage is TRBV27 and J usage is TRBJ2-5, with 11 bases fitting TRBD1. There are 13 residues in the CDR3. Losses at the gene ends were 5 bases for V and 4 bases for J; bases not matched to a gene: 0. In germline, CDR1 is MNHEY, CDR2 SMNVEV (reference sequence). CDR3 residues: CASSGQGAETQYF. CDR3 DNA sequence: TGTGCCAGCAGTGGACAGGGGGCAGAGACCCAGTACTTC.

In its sample, this clone was seen a few times. The CDR3 DNA is TGTGGCGCACGGGGCAATTCGGGCACCGGGGAGCTGTTTTTT. Translated: CGARGNSGTGELFF. The chain uses TRBV7-2 and TRBJ2-2, with D perhaps being TRBD1 or TRBD2 (5 bases each). The CDR3 covers 14 residues. CDR1 SGHTA and CDR2 FQGNSA come from the germline V gene.